A selection of T cell receptor beta chains follows, all from one sample in a study of T-cell memory formation after mild COVID-19. TCRdb reprocessed the 5' RACE reads with MiXCR, giving one entry per CDR3 protein. The repertoire holds roughly 150,000 distinct CDR3 sequences, with approximately 12% as singletons. The sequencing input was PBMCs or a T cell subset sorted from them (not recorded which). These receptors all come from a man younger than 35 who had mild COVID-19 (a few samples of this study predate the infection). Cell type and time point are not known. Both conserved end residues are part of each CDR3. The D gene is left open where the match is weak. Size values are once, few and many counts, or a class for expanded clones, and some rows have none.

j_gene | d_gene | v_gene | abundance | CDR3aa | CDR3nt
TRBJ2-5 | . | TRBV5-1 | . | CASSLGRAKETQYF | TGCGCCAGCAGCTTGGGACGGGCGAAAGAGACCCAGTACTTC
TRBJ1-3 | . | TRBV12-3/TRBV12-4 | many | CASSLADSGNTIYF | TGTGCCAGCAGTTTAGCAGACTCTGGAAACACCATATATTTT
TRBJ1-1 | TRBD1 | TRBV28 | . | CASNYRGRTEAFF | TGTGCCAGCAACTACAGGGGAAGGACTGAAGCTTTCTTT
TRBJ1-2 | . | TRBV18 | . | CASSPLYGYTF | TGTGCCAGCTCACCGTTATATGGCTACACCTTC
TRBJ2-5 | . | TRBV20-1 | few | CSARGTRLVGYQETQYF | TGCAGTGCTAGAGGAACCCGACTGGTAGGGTACCAAGAGACCCAGTACTTC
TRBJ2-6 | TRBD1 | TRBV5-1 | . | CASSETGPGANVLTF | TGCGCCAGCAGCGAGACAGGGCCTGGGGCCAACGTCCTGACTTTC
TRBJ1-2 | . | TRBV7-2 | many | CASSLGRLDGYTF | TGTGCCAGCAGCTTAGGCCGGTTGGATGGCTACACCTTC
TRBJ2-1 | TRBD2 | TRBV5-1 | few | CASSYLGRGGSSYNEQFF | TGCGCCAGCAGTTACCTCGGGAGAGGCGGGAGCTCCTACAATGAGCAGTTCTTC
TRBJ2-2 | . | TRBV28 | few | CASSLGGLTHGELFF | TGTGCCAGCAGTTTAGGGGGCCTTACCCACGGGGAGCTGTTTTTT
TRBJ2-1 | TRBD1 | TRBV9 | . | CASSVGQEPSYNEQFF | TGTGCCAGCAGCGTGGGACAGGAACCTTCCTACAATGAGCAGTTCTTC
TRBJ2-2 | . | TRBV6-2/TRBV6-3 | few | CASCDSRFFKNTGELFF | TGTGCCAGCTGCGACAGCCGGTTCTTTAAGAACACCGGGGAGCTGTTTTTT
TRBJ2-3 | . | TRBV5-1 | many | CASSSNAQDTQYF | TGCGCCAGCAGCTCCAACGCTCAGGATACGCAGTATTTT
TRBJ2-2 | TRBD2 | TRBV6-5 | many | CASRSLLAGHTGELFF | TGTGCCAGCAGATCCCTACTAGCGGGGCACACCGGGGAGCTGTTTTTT
TRBJ1-1 | TRBD1 | TRBV6-5 | few | CASSSGQGIRTEAFF | TGTGCCAGCAGTTCGGGACAGGGGATTAGGACTGAAGCTTTCTTT
TRBJ1-2 | . | TRBV5-1 | . | CASSPIIGGNYGYTF | TGCGCCAGCAGCCCTATTATTGGGGGGAACTATGGCTACACCTTC
TRBJ2-3 | . | TRBV29-1 | many | CSVRGEGRADTQYF | TGCAGCGTTCGGGGCGAGGGGCGCGCAGATACGCAGTATTTT
TRBJ2-5 | TRBD1 | TRBV29-1 | . | CSVEGQGKETQYF | TGCAGCGTGGAGGGACAGGGTAAAGAGACCCAGTACTTC
TRBJ2-1 | TRBD2 | TRBV18 | few | CASSEAGGPYNEQFF | TGTGCCAGCTCAGAAGCGGGGGGACCCTACAATGAGCAGTTCTTC
TRBJ1-1 | TRBD1 | TRBV7-2 | . | CASSPSLVQGAGTEAFF | TGTGCCAGCAGCCCCTCCCTAGTGCAGGGGGCAGGCACTGAAGCTTTCTTT
TRBJ2-1 | . | TRBV10-3 | few | CAISEREASYNEQFF | TGTGCCATCAGTGAACGAGAAGCCTCCTACAATGAGCAGTTCTTC
TRBJ2-7 | . | TRBV5-1 | few | CASRDEASSYEQYF | TGCGCCAGCAGAGACGAGGCTAGCTCCTACGAGCAGTACTTC
TRBJ2-4 | . | TRBV6-2/TRBV6-3 | . | CASAVGGRIAKNIQYF | TGTGCCAGCGCGGTCGGGGGGCGCATAGCCAAAAACATTCAGTACTTC
TRBJ1-1 | . | TRBV4-1 | . | CASSPGGSTEAFF | TGCGCCAGCAGCCCGGGGGGGAGCACTGAAGCTTTCTTT
TRBJ1-1 | . | TRBV7-2 | . | CASSLGGLSEAFF | TGTGCCAGCAGCTTAGGGGGGCTAAGTGAAGCTTTCTTT
TRBJ2-2 | . | TRBV18 | . | CASSPLWENTGELFF | .
TRBJ2-1 | . | TRBV6-6 | few | CASTFRAGNEQFF | TGTGCCAGCACTTTCCGGGCTGGCAATGAGCAGTTCTTC
TRBJ1-5 | TRBD1 | TRBV20-1 | . | CSARWTGTSNQPQHF | TGCAGTGCTAGATGGACAGGGACTAGCAATCAGCCCCAGCATTTT
TRBJ2-1 | . | TRBV7-2 | few | CASSLVPDVSYNEQFF | TGTGCCAGCAGCTTAGTCCCGGACGTATCCTACAATGAGCAGTTCTTC
TRBJ1-4 | . | TRBV4-3 | many | CASSINEKLFF | TGCGCCAGCAGCATAAATGAAAAACTGTTTTTT
TRBJ2-2 | . | TRBV5-1 | many | CASSLTARRATGELFF | TGCGCCAGCAGCCTGACCGCTCGACGGGCCACCGGGGAGCTGTTTTTT
TRBJ2-3 | . | TRBV20-1 | . | CSANYPDTQYF | TGCAGTGCCAACTACCCAGATACGCAGTATTTT
TRBJ2-3 | . | TRBV4-1 | few | CASSQDPGGTDTQYF | TGCGCCAGCAGCCAAGACCCCGGGGGAACAGATACGCAGTATTTT
TRBJ1-1 | . | TRBV4-1 | . | CASSPGGQGNTEAFF | TGCGCCAGCAGCCCCGGGGGACAAGGGAACACTGAAGCTTTCTTT
TRBJ1-5 | . | TRBV7-8 | . | CASSLGFRQPQHF | TGTGCCAGCAGCTTGGGGTTTAGACAGCCCCAGCATTTT
TRBJ2-7 | . | TRBV5-4 | . | CASSLGRGAPSYEQYF | TGTGCCAGCAGCTTGGGTAGGGGTGCCCCTTCCTACGAGCAGTACTTC
TRBJ1-2 | TRBD1 | TRBV2 | few | CASSRGQGRIRNYGYTF | TGTGCCAGCAGCCGAGGACAGGGACGAATACGTAACTATGGCTACACCTTC
TRBJ1-1 | . | TRBV7-6 | . | CASSLRRGDTEAFF | TGTGCCAGCAGCTTACGGAGGGGGGACACTGAAGCTTTCTTT
TRBJ2-3 | TRBD1 | TRBV7-2 | few | CASSLDGTGTQYF | TGTGCCAGCAGCTTGGACGGGACAGGTACGCAGTATTTT
TRBJ2-7 | TRBD1 | TRBV20-1 | many | CSARDEVDRGTYEQYF | TGCAGTGCTAGAGATGAGGTGGACAGGGGCACCTACGAGCAGTACTTC
TRBJ2-7 | . | TRBV6-1 | . | CASSTTRGFYEQYF | TGTGCCAGCAGTACTACGAGGGGGTTCTACGAGCAGTACTTC
TRBJ2-1 | TRBD2 | TRBV5-1 | few | CASSAVVAGGPIGNEQFF | TGCGCCAGCAGCGCCGTTGTTGCGGGGGGGCCGATTGGCAATGAGCAGTTCTTC